This T cell receptor beta chain is drawn from a study of a mutant IDH1 vaccine in newly diagnosed glioma. Study details: Following radiotherapy alone, or alongside temozolomide cycles, vaccination was started after an interval of 4-6 weeks.

Clones were read by immunoSEQ multiplex PCR, and TCRdb kept only the in-frame ones, dropping some. The sample records roughly 51,000 clones, 70% to 85% being singletons. Concerning this clone: The antigen is undetermined.

V was clipped by 1 base and J by 7 bases; unmatched bases: 10. Germline CDR1 and CDR2: SGHDT and YYEEEE. The length of the CDR3 is 15 residues. Time point described: week 47, end of study. The content of each vaccine dose was 300 ug of mutant IDH1 20-mer peptide, and topical imiquimod accompanied it. The patients received vaccinations eight times, in weeks 1, 3, 5, 7, 11, 15, 19 and 23. The TCR comes from a woman younger than 45 with glioma. Some clones in this sample may be carry-over from other donors' samples. The chain recombines TRBV5-6 with TRBJ2-7, with 8 nucleotides matching TRBD2. Here the sequenced sample was PBMCs, taken from a glioma patient whose treatment included an IDH1 peptide vaccine. CDR3 DNA: TGTGCCAGCAGCTTGATCGGGAGGGGAGGGGGAGAGCAGTACTTC. This sequence encodes CASSLIGRGGGEQYF.